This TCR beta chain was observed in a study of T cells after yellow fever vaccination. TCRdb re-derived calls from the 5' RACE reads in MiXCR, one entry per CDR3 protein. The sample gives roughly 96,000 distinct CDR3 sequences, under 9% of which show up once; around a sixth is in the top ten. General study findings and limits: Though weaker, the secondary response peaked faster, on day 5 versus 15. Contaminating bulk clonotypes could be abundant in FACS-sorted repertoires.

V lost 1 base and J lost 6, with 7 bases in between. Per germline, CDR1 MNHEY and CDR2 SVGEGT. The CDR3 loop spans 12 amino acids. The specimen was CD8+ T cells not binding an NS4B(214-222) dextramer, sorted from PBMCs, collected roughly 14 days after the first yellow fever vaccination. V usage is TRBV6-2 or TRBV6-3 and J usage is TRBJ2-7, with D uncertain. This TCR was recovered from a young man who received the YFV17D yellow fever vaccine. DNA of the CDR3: TGTGCCAGCAGTTACTTGCAGTCCGAGCAGTACTTC. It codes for CASSYLQSEQYF.